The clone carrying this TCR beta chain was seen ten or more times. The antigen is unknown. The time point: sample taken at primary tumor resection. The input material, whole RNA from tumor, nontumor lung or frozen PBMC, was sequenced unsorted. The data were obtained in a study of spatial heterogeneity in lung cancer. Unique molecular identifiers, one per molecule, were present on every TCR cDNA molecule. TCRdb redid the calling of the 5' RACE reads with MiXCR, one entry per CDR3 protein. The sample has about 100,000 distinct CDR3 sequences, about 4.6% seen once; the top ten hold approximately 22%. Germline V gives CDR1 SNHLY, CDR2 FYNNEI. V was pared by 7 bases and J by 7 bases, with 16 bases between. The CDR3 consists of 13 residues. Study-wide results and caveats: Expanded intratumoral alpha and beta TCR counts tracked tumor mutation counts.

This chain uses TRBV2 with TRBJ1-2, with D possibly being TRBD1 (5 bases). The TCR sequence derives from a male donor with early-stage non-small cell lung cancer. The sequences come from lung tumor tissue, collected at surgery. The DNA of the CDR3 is TGTGCCAGCATCCGGGACGGGACGGCTGGCTACACCTTC. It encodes CASIRDGTAGYTF.